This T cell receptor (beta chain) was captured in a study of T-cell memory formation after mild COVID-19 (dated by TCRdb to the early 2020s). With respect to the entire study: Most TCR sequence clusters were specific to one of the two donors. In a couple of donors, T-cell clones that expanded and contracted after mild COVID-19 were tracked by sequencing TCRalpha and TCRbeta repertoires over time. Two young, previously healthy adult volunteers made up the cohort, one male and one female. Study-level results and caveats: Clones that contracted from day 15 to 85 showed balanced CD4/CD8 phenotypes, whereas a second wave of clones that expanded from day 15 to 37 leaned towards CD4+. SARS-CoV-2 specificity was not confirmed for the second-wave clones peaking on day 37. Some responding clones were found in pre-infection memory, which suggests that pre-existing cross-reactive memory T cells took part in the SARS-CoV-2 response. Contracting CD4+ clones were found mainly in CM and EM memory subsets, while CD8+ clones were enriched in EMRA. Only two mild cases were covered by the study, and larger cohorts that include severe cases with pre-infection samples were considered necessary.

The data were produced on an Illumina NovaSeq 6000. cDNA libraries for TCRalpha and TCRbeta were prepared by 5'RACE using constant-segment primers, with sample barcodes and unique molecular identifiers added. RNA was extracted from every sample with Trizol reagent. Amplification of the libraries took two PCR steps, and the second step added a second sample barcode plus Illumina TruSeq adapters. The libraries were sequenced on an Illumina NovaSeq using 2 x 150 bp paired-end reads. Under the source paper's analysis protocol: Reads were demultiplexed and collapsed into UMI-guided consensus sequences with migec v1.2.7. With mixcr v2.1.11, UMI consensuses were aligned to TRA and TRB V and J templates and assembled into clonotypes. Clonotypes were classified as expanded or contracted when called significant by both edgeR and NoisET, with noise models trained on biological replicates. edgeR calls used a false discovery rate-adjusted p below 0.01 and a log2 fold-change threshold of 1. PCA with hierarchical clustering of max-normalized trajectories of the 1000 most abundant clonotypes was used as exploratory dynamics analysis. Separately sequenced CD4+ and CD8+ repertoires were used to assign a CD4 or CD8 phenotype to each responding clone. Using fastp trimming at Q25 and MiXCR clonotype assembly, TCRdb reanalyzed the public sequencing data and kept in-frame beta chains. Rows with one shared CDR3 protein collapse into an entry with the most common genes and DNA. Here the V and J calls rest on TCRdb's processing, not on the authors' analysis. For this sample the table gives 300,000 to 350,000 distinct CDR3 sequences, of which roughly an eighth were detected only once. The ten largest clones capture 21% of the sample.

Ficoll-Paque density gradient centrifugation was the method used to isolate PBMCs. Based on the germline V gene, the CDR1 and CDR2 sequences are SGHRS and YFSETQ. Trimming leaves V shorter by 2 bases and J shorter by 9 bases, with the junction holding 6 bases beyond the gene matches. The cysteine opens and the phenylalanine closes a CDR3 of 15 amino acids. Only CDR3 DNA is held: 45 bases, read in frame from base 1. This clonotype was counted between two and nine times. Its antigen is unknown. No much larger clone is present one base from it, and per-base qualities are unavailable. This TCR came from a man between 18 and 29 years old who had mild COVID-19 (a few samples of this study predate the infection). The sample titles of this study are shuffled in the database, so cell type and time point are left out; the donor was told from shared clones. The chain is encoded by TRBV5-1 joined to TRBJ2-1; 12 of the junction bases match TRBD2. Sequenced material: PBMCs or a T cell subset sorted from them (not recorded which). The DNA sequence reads TGCGCCAGCAGCTTCCTAGCGGGGGGGCAAAGTGAGCAGTTCTTC. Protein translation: CASSFLAGGQSEQFF.